Listed below are T cell receptor beta chains from one sample, sequenced in a study of memory CD8 T cells in hepatitis C reinfection. TCRdb's copy holds only in-frame clones and misses some; the assay was immunoSEQ multiplex PCR. Among approximately 52,000 clones listed, 85% to 90% were seen once. The sequencing input was naive CD8+ T cells sorted from blood. The receptor set was obtained from a man aged 18-30 years with hepatitis C virus infection. Each CDR3 is given with its conserved first and last residue. The D gene is left open where the match is weak. Size values are once, few and many counts, or a class for expanded clones, and some rows have none.

j_call: TRBJ2-7
d_call: TRBD2
clone_size: -
v_call: TRBV7-9
cdr3_aa: CASSKTSGDYEQYF
cdr3_nt: TGTGCCAGCAGCAAGACTAGCGGGGACTACGAGCAGTACTTC

j_call: TRBJ2-7
d_call: TRBD2
clone_size: -
v_call: TRBV27
cdr3_aa: CASSSGLAAYEQYF
cdr3_nt: TGTGCCAGCAGTTCTGGACTAGCGGCCTACGAGCAGTACTTC

j_call: TRBJ1-3
d_call: -
clone_size: -
v_call: TRBV7-2
cdr3_aa: CASSPGPTGNTIYF
cdr3_nt: TGTGCCAGCAGCCCAGGTCCGACCGGAAACACCATATATTTT

j_call: TRBJ2-4
d_call: -
clone_size: -
v_call: TRBV6-1
cdr3_aa: CASSEEEGRAKNIQYF
cdr3_nt: TGTGCCAGCAGTGAAGAGGAGGGGCGAGCCAAAAACATTCAGTACTTC

j_call: TRBJ1-1
d_call: -
clone_size: -
v_call: TRBV19
cdr3_aa: CASSPTGELNTEAFF
cdr3_nt: TGTGCCAGTAGTCCGACAGGAGAATTGAACACTGAAGCTTTCTTT

j_call: TRBJ1-5
d_call: -
clone_size: -
v_call: TRBV6-6
cdr3_aa: CASSYGQRVNQPQHF
cdr3_nt: TGTGCCAGCAGTTATGGACAAAGGGTCAATCAGCCCCAGCATTTT

j_call: TRBJ2-2
d_call: TRBD2
clone_size: -
v_call: TRBV9
cdr3_aa: CASSVLRLAATGELFF
cdr3_nt: TGTGCCAGCAGCGTCCTAAGACTAGCGGCCACCGGGGAGCTGTTTTTT

j_call: TRBJ2-5
d_call: -
clone_size: -
v_call: TRBV7-9
cdr3_aa: CASSFNPDGTQYF
cdr3_nt: TGTGCCAGCAGCTTTAACCCAGATGGGACCCAGTACTTC

j_call: TRBJ2-1
d_call: -
clone_size: -
v_call: TRBV5-4
cdr3_aa: CASSHPRAGVNNEQFF
cdr3_nt: TGTGCCAGCAGCCACCCACGGGCAGGGGTTAACAATGAGCAGTTCTTC

j_call: TRBJ2-1
d_call: TRBD2
clone_size: -
v_call: TRBV11-2
cdr3_aa: CASSLGASGRNEQFF
cdr3_nt: TGTGCCAGCAGCTTAGGGGCTAGCGGGAGAAATGAGCAGTTCTTC

j_call: TRBJ2-7
d_call: TRBD1
clone_size: -
v_call: TRBV27
cdr3_aa: CASSESPGQGTYEQYF
cdr3_nt: TGTGCCAGCAGTGAGTCGCCGGGACAGGGTACCTACGAGCAGTATTTC

j_call: TRBJ2-1
d_call: TRBD2
clone_size: -
v_call: TRBV6-1
cdr3_aa: CASSEPAGGPGNEQFF
cdr3_nt: TGTGCCAGCAGTGAACCGGCGGGAGGGCCTGGAAATGAGCAGTTCTTC

j_call: TRBJ2-7
d_call: -
clone_size: -
v_call: TRBV6-5
cdr3_aa: CASSYQGHDEQYF
cdr3_nt: TGTGCCAGCAGTTACCAGGGGCATGACGAGCAGTACTTC

j_call: TRBJ2-5
d_call: -
clone_size: -
v_call: TRBV28
cdr3_aa: CASTERVQETQYF
cdr3_nt: TGTGCCAGCACTGAGCGGGTTCAAGAGACCCAGTACTTC

j_call: TRBJ2-3
d_call: TRBD2
clone_size: -
v_call: TRBV28
cdr3_aa: CASSLFSGRSTDTQYF
cdr3_nt: TGTGCCAGCAGTTTATTTAGCGGGAGAAGCACAGATACGCAGTATTTT

j_call: TRBJ1-1
d_call: -
clone_size: few
v_call: TRBV6-7
cdr3_aa: CASSYSGRGASNTEAFF
cdr3_nt: TGTGCCAGCAGTTACTCGGGGAGGGGAGCCTCGAACACTGAAGCTTTCTTT

j_call: TRBJ2-7
d_call: TRBD1
clone_size: -
v_call: TRBV27
cdr3_aa: CASSLVGQGDYEQYF
cdr3_nt: TGTGCCAGCAGTTTGGTGGGACAGGGGGATTACGAGCAGTACTTC

j_call: TRBJ2-7
d_call: TRBD2
clone_size: -
v_call: TRBV7-2
cdr3_aa: CASSLLAGGPYEQYF
cdr3_nt: TGTGCCAGCAGCTTACTAGCGGGAGGCCCCTACGAGCAGTACTTC

j_call: TRBJ2-1
d_call: -
clone_size: -
v_call: TRBV27
cdr3_aa: CASSSQGYNEQFF
cdr3_nt: TGTGCCAGCAGTTCACAGGGTTACAATGAGCAGTTCTTC

j_call: TRBJ2-1
d_call: -
clone_size: -
v_call: TRBV6-5
cdr3_aa: CASSEQGIGQFF
cdr3_nt: TGTGCCAGCAGTGAACAGGGTATTGGGCAGTTCTTC

j_call: TRBJ1-4
d_call: TRBD1
clone_size: few
v_call: TRBV2
cdr3_aa: CASSEYRGLQEKLFF
cdr3_nt: TGTGCCAGCAGTGAATACAGGGGGCTACAGGAAAAACTGTTTTTT

j_call: TRBJ1-1
d_call: TRBD1
clone_size: -
v_call: TRBV28
cdr3_aa: CASSLTGTGGTEAFF
cdr3_nt: TGTGCCAGCAGTTTAACCGGGACAGGGGGCACTGAAGCTTTCTTT

j_call: TRBJ1-1
d_call: TRBD1
clone_size: -
v_call: TRBV5-6
cdr3_aa: CASSLGQGYTEAFF
cdr3_nt: TGTGCCAGCAGCTTGGGACAGGGGTATACTGAAGCTTTCTTT

j_call: TRBJ1-3
d_call: -
clone_size: -
v_call: TRBV6-5
cdr3_aa: CASSYFTGGNGNTIYF
cdr3_nt: TGTGCCAGCAGTTACTTTACCGGGGGGAACGGAAACACCATATATTTT

j_call: TRBJ1-1
d_call: TRBD1
clone_size: once
v_call: TRBV12-5
cdr3_aa: CASGLAGGTEAFF
cdr3_nt: TGTGCTAGTGGTTTGGCAGGGGGCACTGAAGCTTTCTTT